This is a list of T cell receptor beta chains from one sample in a study of blood T cells in healthy people across ages. MiXCR, applied by TCRdb to the 5' RACE reads, yields one record per CDR3 protein. Of under 2 million distinct CDR3 sequences detected, roughly 30% appear once; the ten largest clones hold roughly 10%. Specimen: blood. The receptors were sampled from a woman aged 25 to 39 in good health. Each CDR3 is given with its conserved first and last residue. D genes are given only for firm matches. Size values are once, few and many counts, or a class for expanded clones, and some rows have none.

TRBV7-9	TRBJ2-1	NA	few	TGTGCCAGCAGGTCAAATCCGGATTACAATGAGCAGTTCTTC	CASRSNPDYNEQFF
TRBV24-1	TRBJ2-5	NA	NA	TGTGCCACCAGTGCGGGAGAGACCCAGTACTTC	CATSAGETQYF
TRBV24-1	TRBJ2-3	NA	NA	TGTGCCACCAGTGGCCTGGACGGGTGGGATACGCAGTATTTT	CATSGLDGWDTQYF
TRBV4-2	TRBJ2-7	NA	few	TGTGCCAGCAGCCAAGACGGAGGAGGGAACTACGAGCAGTACTTC	CASSQDGGGNYEQYF
TRBV7-2	TRBJ2-4	TRBD2	once	TGTGCCAGCAGCCCCCGACTAGCGGGGGTTGGCAAAAACATTCAGTACTTC	CASSPRLAGVGKNIQYF
TRBV9	TRBJ2-5	NA	many	TGTGCCAGCAGCGTAGATGGAGGGGAGACCCAGTACTTC	CASSVDGGETQYF
TRBV5-1	TRBJ2-1	NA	NA	TGCGCCAGCAGCTTGGCCTTCGGGTCTGAGCAGTTCTTC	CASSLAFGSEQFF
TRBV6-2/TRBV6-3	TRBJ2-7	NA	few	TGTGCCAGCAGTTACTTGCGGGGAACCCGCTACGAGCAGTACTTC	CASSYLRGTRYEQYF
TRBV9	TRBJ1-2	TRBD1	NA	TGTGCCAGCAGCGTACCTAGGACAGGGGGCGTATATGGCTACACCTTC	CASSVPRTGGVYGYTF
TRBV15	TRBJ1-1	TRBD1	NA	TGTGCCACCAGGACAGGGGTTATCACTGAAGCTTTCTTT	CATRTGVITEAFF
TRBV11-2	TRBJ2-1	NA	NA	TGTGCCAGCAGCCCCACTGTGGGACGGGAGTCCAACAATGAGCAGTTCTTC	CASSPTVGRESNNEQFF
TRBV11-2	TRBJ2-7	TRBD1	NA	TGTGCCAGCAGCTTAAGCCCAGGGGGCAACGAGCAGTACTTC	CASSLSPGGNEQYF
TRBV5-6	TRBJ2-1	NA	many	TGTGCCAGCAGCTTGGGCCCTTTCCCCCCCAGCGATGAGCAGTTCTTC	CASSLGPFPPSDEQFF
TRBV30	TRBJ2-7	NA	NA	TGTGCCTGGAGTGCCGACGGTGAGCCCTACGAGCAGTACTTC	CAWSADGEPYEQYF
TRBV12-3/TRBV12-4	TRBJ1-3	NA	NA	TGTGCCAGCAGTTTAAGAGGGACAAGGAGCTCTGGAAACACCATATATTTT	CASSLRGTRSSGNTIYF
TRBV4-1	TRBJ1-1	TRBD1	NA	TGCGCCAGCAGCCCATACGGACAGGTCGGGGCCCTGGCTTTCTTT	CASSPYGQVGALAFF
TRBV28	TRBJ2-7	TRBD2	few	TGTGCCAGCAGTTTGGTGCGGGAGACCTACGAGCAGTACTTC	CASSLVRETYEQYF
TRBV20-1	TRBJ2-7	NA	few	TGCAGTGTAACGGACCCCTCCTACGAGCAGTACTTC	CSVTDPSYEQYF
TRBV5-1	TRBJ1-4	NA	NA	TGCGCCAGCAGCCGAGCAGGGGCGGACGAAAAACTGTTTTTT	CASSRAGADEKLFF
TRBV18	TRBJ1-4	NA	NA	TGTGCCAGCTCACCACGGGGGGGACAAGAAAAACTGTTTTTT	CASSPRGGQEKLFF
TRBV12-3/TRBV12-4	TRBJ1-4	TRBD1	NA	TGTGCCAGCAGTTTAATTCTGAGACAGGGGAACGAAAAACTGTTTTTT	CASSLILRQGNEKLFF
TRBV15	TRBJ1-5	NA	NA	TGTGCCACCAGCAGAGAGGGCACAGGGAAGGAGCATTTT	CATSREGTGKEHF
TRBV25-1	TRBJ2-7	NA	NA	TGTGCCAGCAATCGTGGGGGGTCCTACGAGCAGTACTTC	CASNRGGSYEQYF
TRBV20-1	TRBJ2-1	NA	few	TGCAGTGCTAGACCCGACTGGCGAAGCTCCTACAATGAGCAGTTCTTC	CSARPDWRSSYNEQFF
TRBV20-1	TRBJ2-7	TRBD2	many	TGCAGTGCTAGAGATACGGGAGGGTCCTACGAGCAGTACTTC	CSARDTGGSYEQYF
TRBV4-1	TRBJ2-7	NA	NA	TGCGCCAGCAGCCCAGCCCGGGGTGCCTCCTACGGGCAGTACTTC	CASSPARGASYGQYF
TRBV30	TRBJ1-4	TRBD1	NA	TGTGCCTGGAGCAGGGGGGGGACCAATGAAAAACTGTTTTTT	CAWSRGGTNEKLFF
TRBV4-1	TRBJ2-1	NA	NA	TGCGCCAGCAGCCAACCCAGGGTTTCGGTCAATGAGCAGTTCTTC	CASSQPRVSVNEQFF
TRBV27	TRBJ2-7	TRBD2	few	TGTGCCAGCAGTTCACTAGCGGAGAACTACGAGCAGTACTTC	CASSSLAENYEQYF
TRBV12-3/TRBV12-4	TRBJ1-6	TRBD1	NA	TGTGCCAGCAGAATCGACAGGGGTCGATCACCCCTCCACTTT	CASRIDRGRSPLHF
TRBV10-3	TRBJ2-3	TRBD2	NA	TGTGCCCAATCCCGGACTAGCGGCACAGATACGCAGTATTTT	CAQSRTSGTDTQYF
TRBV27	TRBJ2-2	TRBD2	NA	TGTGCCAGCATCCCTATAGCGGGAGGGAACACCGGGGAGCTGTTTTTT	CASIPIAGGNTGELFF
TRBV20-1	TRBJ2-7	NA	NA	TGCAGTGCCAGGAAAGGGACCGTCTACGAGCAGTACTTC	CSARKGTVYEQYF
TRBV11-1	TRBJ2-3	NA	NA	TGTGCCAGCAGTCCCCTTCTCAGAGATACGCAGTATTTT	CASSPLLRDTQYF
TRBV27	TRBJ1-2	TRBD1	many	TGTGCCAGCAGCTTAGCCGGGACAGGACTCTATGGCTACACCTTC	CASSLAGTGLYGYTF